A selection of T cell receptor beta chains follows, all from one sample in a study of blood T cell repertoires in COVID-19. This table comes from immunoSEQ multiplex PCR, and its TCRdb copy is limited to in-frame clones, with some not included. The sample has tens of thousands of clones; under 85% are singletons. Sequencing was performed on peripheral blood. These receptor sequences come from a woman older than 75 with acute or convalescent COVID-19. Each CDR3 is given with its conserved first and last residue. D genes are given only for firm matches.

d_call j_call v_call cdr3_nt cdr3_aa
. TRBJ2-2 TRBV6-5 TGTGCCAGCAGTCTGAGCGGATCCAACACCGGGGAGCTGTTTTTT CASSLSGSNTGELFF
. TRBJ1-1 TRBV6-5 TGTGCCAGCAGTCGACTAGACACTGAAGCTTTCTTT CASSRLDTEAFF
. TRBJ1-1 TRBV3-1/TRBV3-2 TGTGCCAGCAGCCAAGTTATCAGGGGTTGGGGCACTGAAGCTTTCTTT CASSQVIRGWGTEAFF
TRBD2 TRBJ2-1 TRBV5-1 TGCGCCAGCAGCCGCCGGGGACTAGCGGGGGAGGCAATCTACAATGAGCAGTTCTTC CASSRRGLAGEAIYNEQFF
TRBD1 TRBJ1-1 TRBV2 TGTGCCAGCACTCCCCGGGGACAGATGAACACTGAAGCTTTCTTT CASTPRGQMNTEAFF
. TRBJ1-1 TRBV5-1 TGCGCCAGCAGCGCCGGGGAGGGGGGATCGGACACTGAAGCTTTCTTT CASSAGEGGSDTEAFF
TRBD1 TRBJ1-1 TRBV9 TGTGCCAGCAGCGTAACCTCCGGGACAGGGCTCCCTGAAGCTTTCTTT CASSVTSGTGLPEAFF
TRBD1 TRBJ2-2 TRBV4-2 TGTGCCAGCAGCCAACTCTCCAGGGGGCAGACCGGGGAGCTGTTTTTT CASSQLSRGQTGELFF
TRBD1 TRBJ1-2 TRBV18 TGTGCCAGCTCATCCGACAGGGCCCTAGGAGGCTACACCTTC CASSSDRALGGYTF
. TRBJ1-1 TRBV6-5 TGTGCCAGCAGTACCTTGAGGGACACTGAAGCTTTCTTT CASSTLRDTEAFF
. TRBJ1-6 TRBV21-1 TGTGCCAGCAGCAAGGGCCGCTCCTATAATTCACCCCTCCACTTT CASSKGRSYNSPLHF
. TRBJ1-1 TRBV19 TGTGCCAGTACCCAGGGGAGCTTGAACACTGAAGCTTTCTTT CASTQGSLNTEAFF